A selection of T cell receptor beta chains follows, all from one sample in a study of blood T cell repertoires in COVID-19. Using immunoSEQ multiplex PCR, the repertoire was profiled, and TCRdb retains in-frame clones only, with some absent. This table holds tens of thousands of clones, over 80% found once. Sequenced sample: peripheral blood. The receptors derive from a human donor in a cohort sampled during active COVID-19. Each CDR3 is given without its conserved first and last residue. The order of the fields is clone size, J gene, V gene, CDR3 protein. Expanded clones are given a class, and other clones once, few, many or no size at all.

clone size: NA
J gene: TRBJ2-7
V gene: TRBV5-6
CDR3 protein: ASSRLNRGTYEQY

clone size: NA
J gene: TRBJ1-2
V gene: TRBV9
CDR3 protein: ASSARTGDLYGYT

clone size: NA
J gene: TRBJ2-3
V gene: TRBV7-8
CDR3 protein: ASSRGGSFSVKDTQY

clone size: NA
J gene: TRBJ1-2
V gene: TRBV19
CDR3 protein: ASSIDPVFLYGYT

clone size: NA
J gene: TRBJ2-1
V gene: TRBV7-7
CDR3 protein: ASSQGLAGDNEQF

clone size: NA
J gene: TRBJ1-1
V gene: TRBV27
CDR3 protein: ASYGVLNTEAF

clone size: NA
J gene: TRBJ2-5
V gene: TRBV5-1
CDR3 protein: ASSLLRQQETQY

clone size: NA
J gene: TRBJ1-1
V gene: TRBV19
CDR3 protein: ASSRGTAIYTEAF

clone size: NA
J gene: TRBJ2-1
V gene: TRBV19
CDR3 protein: ASSSGRGGLGLNEQF

clone size: NA
J gene: TRBJ1-3
V gene: TRBV9
CDR3 protein: ASSPGTAGNTIY

clone size: NA
J gene: TRBJ1-6
V gene: TRBV30
CDR3 protein: ASTAVSNSPLH

clone size: NA
J gene: TRBJ1-6
V gene: TRBV7-9
CDR3 protein: ASSEQNSPLH

clone size: few
J gene: TRBJ1-5
V gene: TRBV30
CDR3 protein: AWDRDSNQPQH

clone size: NA
J gene: TRBJ2-1
V gene: TRBV11-1
CDR3 protein: ASSLDPEGYNEQF

clone size: NA
J gene: TRBJ2-7
V gene: TRBV5-1
CDR3 protein: ASSLKGQISYEQY

clone size: NA
J gene: TRBJ1-4
V gene: TRBV6-1
CDR3 protein: ASSEVMGQGGEKLF

clone size: few
J gene: TRBJ1-5
V gene: TRBV2
CDR3 protein: ASSSREAQPQH

clone size: NA
J gene: TRBJ1-1
V gene: TRBV4-2
CDR3 protein: ASSQDTVRDLNTEAF

clone size: NA
J gene: TRBJ2-7
V gene: TRBV30
CDR3 protein: AWSTYGSSYEQY

clone size: NA
J gene: TRBJ2-7
V gene: TRBV12-3/TRBV12-4
CDR3 protein: ASSPQNEREQY

clone size: NA
J gene: TRBJ2-7
V gene: TRBV3-1/TRBV3-2
CDR3 protein: ASSNRTRSPGEQY

clone size: NA
J gene: TRBJ2-7
V gene: TRBV6-5
CDR3 protein: ASSLLGTPYEQY

clone size: NA
J gene: TRBJ2-3
V gene: TRBV6-4
CDR3 protein: ASSDSIVAGRSTDTQY

clone size: NA
J gene: TRBJ2-1
V gene: TRBV5-6
CDR3 protein: ASSGTGGYNEQF

clone size: NA
J gene: TRBJ2-3
V gene: TRBV3-1/TRBV3-2
CDR3 protein: ASSQPGLAGGDTQY

clone size: NA
J gene: TRBJ2-5
V gene: TRBV9
CDR3 protein: ASSVMGLAAQETQY

clone size: NA
J gene: TRBJ2-6
V gene: TRBV5-4
CDR3 protein: ASSWEGGANVLT

clone size: few
J gene: TRBJ1-1
V gene: TRBV7-9
CDR3 protein: ASSAPREESGTEAF

clone size: NA
J gene: TRBJ2-6
V gene: TRBV5-1
CDR3 protein: ASSLVPGSSSGANVLT

clone size: NA
J gene: TRBJ2-2
V gene: TRBV5-4
CDR3 protein: ASRSDRGDTGELF

clone size: NA
J gene: TRBJ1-1
V gene: TRBV18
CDR3 protein: ASSPRTTNTEAF

clone size: NA
J gene: TRBJ2-7
V gene: TRBV5-1
CDR3 protein: ASSLGQGAFDEQY

clone size: NA
J gene: TRBJ1-5
V gene: TRBV10-3
CDR3 protein: AISTGTGNQPQH

clone size: NA
J gene: TRBJ1-2
V gene: TRBV6-5
CDR3 protein: ASSLRQGSYGYT

clone size: NA
J gene: TRBJ2-2
V gene: TRBV24-1
CDR3 protein: ATSDGTGNTGELF

clone size: NA
J gene: TRBJ2-3
V gene: TRBV5-6
CDR3 protein: ASSPRPLSTDTQY

clone size: NA
J gene: TRBJ1-2
V gene: TRBV19
CDR3 protein: ASSEPGQGAYGYT

clone size: NA
J gene: TRBJ1-5
V gene: TRBV18
CDR3 protein: ASSPPEGRNQPQH

clone size: NA
J gene: TRBJ1-1
V gene: TRBV10-3
CDR3 protein: AIRIQGADTEAF

clone size: few
J gene: TRBJ2-7
V gene: TRBV7-6
CDR3 protein: ASSQLAGVGEQY

clone size: NA
J gene: TRBJ1-1
V gene: TRBV3-1/TRBV3-2
CDR3 protein: ASSHNRGDTEAF

clone size: NA
J gene: TRBJ2-1
V gene: TRBV10-2
CDR3 protein: ASSLSYNEQF

clone size: NA
J gene: TRBJ2-7
V gene: TRBV10-3
CDR3 protein: AISESTIGSGRYEQY

clone size: once
J gene: TRBJ2-7
V gene: TRBV30
CDR3 protein: AWSVLVEGTEQY

clone size: NA
J gene: TRBJ2-7
V gene: TRBV5-1
CDR3 protein: ASARFLAGGEAYEQY

clone size: NA
J gene: TRBJ1-1
V gene: TRBV28
CDR3 protein: ASRLVGQGAF

clone size: NA
J gene: TRBJ1-1
V gene: TRBV19
CDR3 protein: ASSSGTINTEAF

clone size: NA
J gene: TRBJ2-2
V gene: TRBV11-2
CDR3 protein: ASSLDRSTGELF

clone size: NA
J gene: TRBJ1-4
V gene: TRBV5-1
CDR3 protein: ASRLKGEEGEKLF

clone size: NA
J gene: TRBJ1-2
V gene: TRBV6-1
CDR3 protein: ASSEMLSSAIYGYT

clone size: NA
J gene: TRBJ2-2
V gene: TRBV7-2
CDR3 protein: ASSWGGGAVKRTGELF

clone size: NA
J gene: TRBJ2-3
V gene: TRBV5-1
CDR3 protein: ASSRDNSRPDTQY

clone size: NA
J gene: TRBJ1-4
V gene: TRBV7-9
CDR3 protein: ASSIQANEKLF

clone size: NA
J gene: TRBJ2-5
V gene: TRBV18
CDR3 protein: ASSGFEGAQETQY